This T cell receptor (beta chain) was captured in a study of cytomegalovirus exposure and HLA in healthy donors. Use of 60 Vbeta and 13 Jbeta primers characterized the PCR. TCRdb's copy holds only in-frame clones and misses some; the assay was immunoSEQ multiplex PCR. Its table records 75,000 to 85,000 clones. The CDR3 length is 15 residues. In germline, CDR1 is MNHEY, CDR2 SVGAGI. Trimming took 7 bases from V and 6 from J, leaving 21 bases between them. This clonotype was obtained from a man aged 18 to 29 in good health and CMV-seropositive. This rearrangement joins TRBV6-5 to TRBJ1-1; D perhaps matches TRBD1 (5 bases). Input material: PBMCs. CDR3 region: CASIFGGGGNAEAFF. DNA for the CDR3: TGTGCCAGCATTTTCGGAGGCGGGGGTAACGCTGAAGCTTTCTTT.